The 17 T cell receptor beta chains in this list originate from one sample, sequenced in a study of blood T cell repertoires in COVID-19. Data came from immunoSEQ multiplex PCR; TCRdb stores just in-frame clones and leaves some out. Among about 150,000 clones listed, over 60% were seen once. Material: peripheral blood. The receptors were gathered from a woman older than 75 with acute or convalescent COVID-19.

The chain carries TRBV10-3 and TRBJ2-5, with TRBD2 matching 14 bases. This CDR3 comprises 16 residues. The J segment lost 2 bases and the V segment lost 4 bases, leaving 3 bases of the junction unmatched. Germline V gene sequence: CDR1 ENHRY, CDR2 SYGVKD. CDR3 sequence (DNA): TGTGCCATCAGTGCTAGGACTAGCGGGGGGCAAGAGACCCAGTACTTC. Amino acids: CAISARTSGGQETQYF.

This chain joins TRBV3-1 (or the pseudogene TRBV3-2) and TRBJ1-4, with 10 positions matching TRBD1. This CDR3 has 16 residues. Germline loops: CDR1 LGHDT, CDR2 YNNKEL (reference sequence). V lost 2 bases, J lost 6 bases, and 6 bases stayed unmatched. The CDR3 region has the DNA TGTGCCAGCAGCCAACGAGGGACAGGGGAAGATGAAAAACTGTTTTTT. Translation gives CASSQRGTGEDEKLFF.

The chain joins TRBV18 to TRBJ2-7; 9 bases are a match to TRBD1. V lost 2 bases, J lost 1 base, and 3 bases stayed unmatched. Germline lookup yields CDR1 KGHSH and CDR2 LQKENI. The CDR3 consists of 15 residues. The CDR3 DNA follows: TGTGCCAGCTCACCAGGGACAGGGAATTCCTACGAGCAGTACTTC. It encodes CASSPGTGNSYEQYF. The full variable domain, completed using reference TRBV18 and TRBJ2-7, is NAGVMQNPRHLVRRRGQEARLRCSPMKGHSHVYWYRQLPEEGLKFMVYLQKENIIDESGMPKERFSAEFPKEGPSILRIQQVVRGDSAAYFCASSPGTGNSYEQYFGPGTRLTVT.

The CDR3 region has the DNA TGTGCCAGCAGCGAGACTAGCGGGGGAACAGATACGCAGTATTTT. This translates into CASSETSGGTDTQYF. The chain combines TRBV9 with TRBJ2-3; 12 bases line up with TRBD2. The CDR3 has 15 amino acids. CDR1 SGDLS and CDR2 YYNGEE come from the germline V gene. V was clipped by 3 bases and J by 3 bases; unmatched bases: 2. The variable domain in full, with the rest retrieved from reference TRBV9 and TRBJ2-3, is DSGVTQTPKHLITATGQRVTLRCSPRSGDLSVYWYQQSLDQGLQFLIQYYNGEERAKGNILERFSAQQFPDLHSELNLSSLELGDSALYFCASSETSGGTDTQYFGPGTRLTVL.

The chain has TRBV6-5 and TRBJ2-7, with D possibly matching TRBD1 (5 bases). The CDR3 totals 13 residues. The V end lost 0 bases, the J end lost 6 bases, and 9 bases lay between the germline ends. Germline CDR1 and CDR2: MNHEY and SVGAGI. CDR3 sequence reads: CASSYSNRREQYF. CDR3 nucleotide sequence: TGTGCCAGCAGTTACTCGAACAGGCGCGAGCAGTACTTC.

The chain carries TRBV12-3 or TRBV12-4 and TRBJ2-7; no clear D. Deletions cut 7 bases from V and 5 bases from J, with 9 bases between. This CDR3 is built from 11 residues. The CDR3: CASTKSDEQYF. Here the CDR3 DNA reads TGTGCCAGCACCAAATCAGACGAGCAGTACTTC.

The chain combines TRBV30 with TRBJ2-3, with TRBD2 matching over 7 bases. CDR1 and CDR2 (germline): GTSNPN, SVGIG (reference sequence). The junction had 15 bases not matched to a gene; V was cut back by 3 bases and J by 6 bases. The CDR3 consists of 16 residues. The CDR3 nucleotides are TGTGCCTGGAGCCACTTTCCTGGCGGGGGTATGGATACGCAGTATTTT. Amino acids: CAWSHFPGGGMDTQYF.

The chain carries TRBV7-2 and TRBJ2-3; TRBD1 matches 9 bases. Germline-derived CDR1 and CDR2 are SGHTA and FQGNSA. CDR3 length: 13 amino acids. V was clipped by 5 bases and J by 5 bases; unmatched bases: 2. CDR3 nucleotide sequence: TGTGCCAGCAGCCCGACAGGGGGAGATACGCAGTATTTT. As protein: CASSPTGGDTQYF.

The rearrangement links TRBV2 to TRBJ1-2; the D gene is possibly TRBD1 (5 bases). V was cut by 8 bases and J by 2 bases, with 12 bases left in between. This CDR3 spans 13 amino acids. Germline V gene data show CDR1 as SNHLY and CDR2 as FYNNEI. The CDR3 here is CASWRGRNYGYTF. CDR3 in DNA: TGTGCCAGCTGGCGGGGGAGGAACTATGGCTACACCTTC.

The chain recombines TRBV7-2 with TRBJ1-2; 9 positions agree with TRBD1. The CDR3 extends over 14 amino acids. V was pared by 1 base and J by 5 bases, with 2 bases of the junction left unmatched. Germline CDR1 reads SGHTA; CDR2 reads FQGNSA. CDR3 residues: CASSLEGTGYGYTF. The CDR3 DNA reads as TGTGCCAGCAGCTTAGAAGGGACAGGGTATGGCTACACCTTC. Drawing the rest from reference TRBV7-2 and TRBJ1-2, the complete variable domain is GAGVSQSPSNKVTEKGKDVELRCDPISGHTALYWYRQSLGQGLEFLIYFQGNSAPDKSGLPSDRFSAERTGGSVSTLTIQRTQQEDSAVYLCASSLEGTGYGYTFGSGTRLTVV.

The chain has TRBV3-1 (or the pseudogene TRBV3-2) and TRBJ2-7; D ambiguous. This CDR3 is built from 13 residues. Trimming took 3 bases from V and 4 from J, leaving 10 bases between them. Looked up from germline, CDR1 is LGHDT and CDR2 is YNNKEL (reference sequence). The DNA of the CDR3 is TGTGCCAGCAGCCACCCCGTCGGGTACGAGCAGTACTTC. The encoded protein is CASSHPVGYEQYF.

In its sample, this clone was seen once. The J gene is TRBJ1-4, the V gene TRBV5-1, with a possible D match to TRBD1 (5 bases). The V gene lost 2 bases and the J gene lost 5 bases, with 10 bases spanning the gap. This CDR3 is built from 14 residues. Germline V CDR1 and CDR2: SGHRS, YFSETQ. In DNA, the CDR3 is TGCGCCAGCAGCTTTATCGGACAAAATGAAAAACTGTTTTTT. Translation: CASSFIGQNEKLFF.

This clone was recorded a few times. The chain uses TRBV4-2 and TRBJ2-1; 9 positions match TRBD2. Losses at the gene ends were 2 bases for V and 8 bases for J; bases not matched to a gene: 7. Germline loops: CDR1 LGHNA, CDR2 YNFKEQ. The CDR3 is 15 residues long. CDR3 sequence: CASSQRAGGSDEQFF. The CDR3 DNA is TGTGCCAGCAGCCAACGAGCGGGGGGCTCGGATGAGCAGTTCTTC.

This clone was detected a few times. One junction end does not reproduce the germline sequence, and a read error may be involved. The rearrangement links TRBV30 to TRBJ2-5, with 7 nucleotides matching TRBD2. Germline-derived CDR1 and CDR2 are GTSNPN and SVGIG (reference sequence). CDR3 size: 11 residues. CDR3 nucleotides: TGTGCCTGGAGAGCGCGGGAGATCCAGTACTTC. This sequence encodes CAWRAREIQYF.

This chain uses TRBV19 with TRBJ1-2; D unresolved. The germline V and J ends were trimmed by 6 bases and 3 bases, with 8 bases remaining between them. Germline CDR1 is LNHDA and CDR2 is SQIVND (reference sequence). CDR3 length equals 12 residues. CDR3 protein: CASSIRDYGYTF. In nucleotides, the CDR3 is TGTGCCAGTAGCATACGGGACTATGGCTACACCTTC.

The genes are TRBV29-1 and TRBJ1-1; 7 bases fit TRBD1. The length of the CDR3 is 13 residues. V shed 5 bases and J 3 bases; nucleotides not matched to a gene: 6. Germline V gene lookup returns CDR1 SQVTM and CDR2 ANQGSEA. CDR3 sequence reads: CSVTGVSDTEAFF. CDR3 nucleotide sequence: TGCAGCGTTACAGGGGTGAGTGACACTGAAGCTTTCTTT.

Points on this clone: No conserved phenylalanine or tryptophan ends this CDR3, so it is likely a read error. The DNA is omitted, as the CDR3 cannot be located on it reliably, and the CDR3 follows TCRdb's listing. This CDR3 is CASSAGGS. The rearrangement joins TRBV9 to TRBJ1-1. In germline, CDR1 is SGDLS, CDR2 YYNGEE. Including both end residues, the CDR3 is 8 amino acids long.